This is a list of T cell receptor beta chains from one sample in a study of CD8 T cells in ankylosing spondylitis. One entry per CDR3 protein, called by TCRdb with MiXCR from the 5' RACE reads. The sample holds about 150,000 distinct CDR3 sequences, around two fifths seen once. Material: synovial fluid, either unsorted or a sorted T cell fraction (not recorded which). The receptors come from a male donor with ankylosing spondylitis. CDR3s include the opening cysteine and the closing phenylalanine or tryptophan. D genes are given only for firm matches. Not every row has a clone size; where given, it reads once, few, many or a size class.

j_call: TRBJ1-5
v_call: TRBV29-1
clone_size: few
d_call: NA
cdr3_nt: TGCAGCGTTGGAGCCCCGGGGAATCAGCCCCAGCATTTT
cdr3_aa: CSVGAPGNQPQHF

j_call: TRBJ2-7
v_call: TRBV20-1
clone_size: NA
d_call: TRBD1
cdr3_nt: TGCAGTGCTAGATCATTGGGTGGACAGGGTTACGAGCAGTACTTC
cdr3_aa: CSARSLGGQGYEQYF

j_call: TRBJ2-2
v_call: TRBV29-1
clone_size: few
d_call: NA
cdr3_nt: TGCAGCGTTGAACCGGGGTCCGGCGGGGAGCTGTTTTTT
cdr3_aa: CSVEPGSGGELFF

j_call: TRBJ2-3
v_call: TRBV24-1
clone_size: NA
d_call: NA
cdr3_nt: TGTGCCACCAGTGATTGGGACAACACAGATACGCAGTATTTT
cdr3_aa: CATSDWDNTDTQYF

j_call: TRBJ1-1
v_call: TRBV14
clone_size: NA
d_call: TRBD1
cdr3_nt: TGTGCCAGCAGTGCCATACGGGACAGGAACACTGAAGCTTTCTTT
cdr3_aa: CASSAIRDRNTEAFF

j_call: TRBJ2-6
v_call: TRBV6-2/TRBV6-3
clone_size: NA
d_call: TRBD1
cdr3_nt: TGTGCCGCATCCGGGACAGGGTGGTCTGGGGCCAACGTCCTGACTTTC
cdr3_aa: CAASGTGWSGANVLTF

j_call: TRBJ1-6
v_call: TRBV9
clone_size: few
d_call: NA
cdr3_nt: TGTGCCAGCAGCTTCGGACTGCCACGGGCACCCCTCCACTTT
cdr3_aa: CASSFGLPRAPLHF

j_call: TRBJ1-1
v_call: TRBV20-1
clone_size: NA
d_call: NA
cdr3_nt: TGCAGTGGGACTTTGCCCTGGGTGAACACTGAAGCTTTCTTT
cdr3_aa: CSGTLPWVNTEAFF

j_call: TRBJ2-2
v_call: TRBV9
clone_size: NA
d_call: TRBD1
cdr3_nt: TGTGCCAGCAGCGGCCGGCAGGGGGTAAGCGGGGAGCTGTTTTTT
cdr3_aa: CASSGRQGVSGELFF

j_call: TRBJ1-5
v_call: TRBV6-5
clone_size: NA
d_call: NA
cdr3_nt: TGTGCCAGCAGTTACTCGAGTAGGGCAAATCAGCCCCAGCATTTT
cdr3_aa: CASSYSSRANQPQHF

j_call: TRBJ2-7
v_call: TRBV7-6
clone_size: NA
d_call: TRBD2
cdr3_nt: TGTGCCAGCAGCTTAGGGGCGGGGGGAAGGTCCTACGAGCAGTACTTC
cdr3_aa: CASSLGAGGRSYEQYF

j_call: TRBJ2-2
v_call: TRBV3-1
clone_size: NA
d_call: TRBD1
cdr3_nt: TGTGCCAGCAGCCAACCGGGACAGGACGCCGCGAACACCGGGGAGCTGTTTTTT
cdr3_aa: CASSQPGQDAANTGELFF

j_call: TRBJ2-2
v_call: TRBV28
clone_size: NA
d_call: TRBD2
cdr3_nt: TGTGCCAGCAGTTTACCCGGACTAGCGGGGGGGGAGCTGTTTTTT
cdr3_aa: CASSLPGLAGGELFF

j_call: TRBJ2-7
v_call: TRBV4-2
clone_size: few
d_call: TRBD2
cdr3_nt: TGTGCCAGCAGCTCTAGGACTAGCGGGGAGAGCGAGCAGTACTTC
cdr3_aa: CASSSRTSGESEQYF

j_call: TRBJ2-3
v_call: TRBV5-1
clone_size: few
d_call: NA
cdr3_nt: TGCGCCAGCAGCTTCACCTGGGGTTTTGGCACAGATACGCAGTATTTT
cdr3_aa: CASSFTWGFGTDTQYF

j_call: TRBJ2-5
v_call: TRBV4-1
clone_size: few
d_call: TRBD2
cdr3_nt: TGCGCCAGCAGCCAAGATCGACTAGCGGGGGAGACCCAGTACTTC
cdr3_aa: CASSQDRLAGETQYF

j_call: TRBJ1-2
v_call: TRBV7-8
clone_size: NA
d_call: NA
cdr3_nt: TGTGCCAGCAGCTTACTAGTGGAGATCTATGGCTACACCTTC
cdr3_aa: CASSLLVEIYGYTF

j_call: TRBJ2-7
v_call: TRBV29-1
clone_size: NA
d_call: NA
cdr3_nt: TGCAGCGTTGAAGAACACCCCTACGAGCAGTACTTC
cdr3_aa: CSVEEHPYEQYF

j_call: TRBJ1-5
v_call: TRBV3-1
clone_size: few
d_call: NA
cdr3_nt: TGTGCCAGCAGCCCGACGCCCCCGGGGCCCCAGCATTTT
cdr3_aa: CASSPTPPGPQHF

j_call: TRBJ1-1
v_call: TRBV9
clone_size: NA
d_call: TRBD1
cdr3_nt: TGTGCCAGCAGCGCCTCGGGACAGGGGGCTTGGGACACTGAAGCTTTCTTT
cdr3_aa: CASSASGQGAWDTEAFF

j_call: TRBJ2-3
v_call: TRBV7-9
clone_size: NA
d_call: NA
cdr3_nt: TGTGCCAGCAGTCCCGGACAGAGGGATAAAGATACGCAGTATTTT
cdr3_aa: CASSPGQRDKDTQYF

j_call: TRBJ2-7
v_call: TRBV5-1
clone_size: NA
d_call: TRBD2
cdr3_nt: TGCGCCAGCAGCCCTTCTAGCGGGGGACACTACGAGCAGTACTTC
cdr3_aa: CASSPSSGGHYEQYF

j_call: TRBJ2-2
v_call: TRBV11-1
clone_size: NA
d_call: TRBD2
cdr3_nt: TGTGCCAGCAGCAGCGGGACTAGCGGGGGGGCGTCTACCGGGGAGCTGTTTTTT
cdr3_aa: CASSSGTSGGASTGELFF

j_call: TRBJ2-7
v_call: TRBV5-4
clone_size: few
d_call: TRBD1
cdr3_nt: TGTGCCAGCAGCAACGGACGGACAGGGATTAAGGGCTACGAGCAGTACTTC
cdr3_aa: CASSNGRTGIKGYEQYF

j_call: TRBJ1-1
v_call: TRBV28
clone_size: once
d_call: NA
cdr3_nt: TGTGCCAGCAGTTTATTGCACACAAGGAACACTGAAGCTTTCTTT
cdr3_aa: CASSLLHTRNTEAFF

j_call: TRBJ1-6
v_call: TRBV20-1
clone_size: few
d_call: TRBD1
cdr3_nt: TGCAGTGCCACGGGACAGAATAATTCACCCCTCCACTTT
cdr3_aa: CSATGQNNSPLHF

j_call: TRBJ1-1
v_call: TRBV12-3/TRBV12-4
clone_size: few
d_call: TRBD1
cdr3_nt: TGTGCCAGCAGCCCGGACAGGGGGACTTTGGGCACTGAAGCTTTCTTT
cdr3_aa: CASSPDRGTLGTEAFF

j_call: TRBJ2-1
v_call: TRBV13
clone_size: NA
d_call: TRBD1
cdr3_nt: TGTGCCAGCACCTTGGGGACAGTCTACTACAATGAGCAGTTCTTC
cdr3_aa: CASTLGTVYYNEQFF

j_call: TRBJ2-2
v_call: TRBV4-1
clone_size: few
d_call: NA
cdr3_nt: TGCGCCAGCAGCCCCGAGCCACAAAACGGGGAGCTGTTTTTT
cdr3_aa: CASSPEPQNGELFF

j_call: TRBJ1-1
v_call: TRBV28
clone_size: few
d_call: TRBD1
cdr3_nt: TGTGCCAGCACCCCCAGGGGGGCCATGAACACTGAAGCTTTCTTT
cdr3_aa: CASTPRGAMNTEAFF

j_call: TRBJ2-1
v_call: TRBV27
clone_size: few
d_call: TRBD2
cdr3_nt: TGTGCCAGCAGTCCGACTAGCGATTGGGATTCCTACAATGAGCAGTTCTTC
cdr3_aa: CASSPTSDWDSYNEQFF

j_call: TRBJ2-2
v_call: TRBV10-3
clone_size: NA
d_call: NA
cdr3_nt: TGTGCCATCACCCATCGAAGATCGGCCGGGGAGCTGTTTTTT
cdr3_aa: CAITHRRSAGELFF

j_call: TRBJ2-1
v_call: TRBV9
clone_size: NA
d_call: NA
cdr3_nt: TGTGCCAGCACCGTTGGATGGGGCACCTACAATGAGCAGTTCTTC
cdr3_aa: CASTVGWGTYNEQFF

j_call: TRBJ1-1
v_call: TRBV12-3/TRBV12-4
clone_size: once
d_call: TRBD1
cdr3_nt: TGTGCCAGCAGTAGCGGGACAGAGAACACTGAAGCTTTCTTT
cdr3_aa: CASSSGTENTEAFF

j_call: TRBJ2-1
v_call: TRBV20-1
clone_size: few
d_call: TRBD2
cdr3_nt: TGCAGTGCTAAACTAGCGGGAGGGTGGGATGAGCAGTTCTTC
cdr3_aa: CSAKLAGGWDEQFF

j_call: TRBJ1-5
v_call: TRBV6-5
clone_size: once
d_call: TRBD1
cdr3_nt: TGTGCCAGCAGTTACGGACAGGGAATCCCCTATAGCAATCAGCCCCAGCATTTT
cdr3_aa: CASSYGQGIPYSNQPQHF

j_call: TRBJ2-1
v_call: TRBV12-3/TRBV12-4
clone_size: few
d_call: TRBD2
cdr3_nt: TGTGCCAGCAGTTTGGCGACTAGCCTAAATGAGCAGTTCTTC
cdr3_aa: CASSLATSLNEQFF

j_call: TRBJ2-7
v_call: TRBV9
clone_size: few
d_call: NA
cdr3_nt: TGTGCCAGCAGCGCCTGGGGATCTCCCTACGAGCAGTACTTC
cdr3_aa: CASSAWGSPYEQYF

j_call: TRBJ1-2
v_call: TRBV6-5
clone_size: NA
d_call: NA
cdr3_nt: TGTGCCAGCAGTTACTCGAGCCCCACTTGGTGGTATGGCTACACCTTC
cdr3_aa: CASSYSSPTWWYGYTF

j_call: TRBJ2-3
v_call: TRBV7-3
clone_size: NA
d_call: NA
cdr3_nt: TGTGCCAGCAGCCCCCTGGGCCCCACAGATACGCAGTATTTT
cdr3_aa: CASSPLGPTDTQYF

j_call: TRBJ1-5
v_call: TRBV12-3/TRBV12-4
clone_size: few
d_call: TRBD1
cdr3_nt: TGTGCCAGCAGTTTGAGCAGGGGGGCCTACTCACAGCCCCAGCATTTT
cdr3_aa: CASSLSRGAYSQPQHF

j_call: TRBJ1-2
v_call: TRBV6-2/TRBV6-3
clone_size: NA
d_call: NA
cdr3_nt: TGTGCCAGCGGCGGCTATGGCTACACCTTC
cdr3_aa: CASGGYGYTF

j_call: TRBJ1-1
v_call: TRBV2
clone_size: many
d_call: NA
cdr3_nt: TGTGCCAGCAGTGCAAGCAGACTCAACACTGAAGCTTTCTTT
cdr3_aa: CASSASRLNTEAFF

j_call: TRBJ1-4
v_call: TRBV25-1
clone_size: NA
d_call: NA
cdr3_nt: TGTGCCAGCAGTGAATTTCATCTTACAGGGGAAAAACTGTTTTTT
cdr3_aa: CASSEFHLTGEKLFF

j_call: TRBJ1-5
v_call: TRBV12-3/TRBV12-4
clone_size: many
d_call: TRBD1
cdr3_nt: TGTGCCAGCAGCCGAATGACCCGGGACAGGGGTCCTATTAGCAATCAGCCCCAGCATTTT
cdr3_aa: CASSRMTRDRGPISNQPQHF

j_call: TRBJ1-4
v_call: TRBV25-1
clone_size: once
d_call: NA
cdr3_nt: TGTGCCAGCAGTGAATGGGCCGACGGAACAACTAATGAAAAACTGTTTTTT
cdr3_aa: CASSEWADGTTNEKLFF

j_call: TRBJ1-2
v_call: TRBV5-6
clone_size: few
d_call: NA
cdr3_nt: TGTGCCAGCAGCTTGAGAGGTCATGGCTACACCTTC
cdr3_aa: CASSLRGHGYTF

j_call: TRBJ1-1
v_call: TRBV10-3
clone_size: NA
d_call: TRBD1
cdr3_nt: TGTGCCATCAGGCGGACAGGGGGCACTGAAGCTTTCTTT
cdr3_aa: CAIRRTGGTEAFF

j_call: TRBJ2-1
v_call: TRBV20-1
clone_size: NA
d_call: NA
cdr3_nt: TGCAGTGCTAGCGCGTATTGGACGGGAGACTACAATGAGCAGTTCTTC
cdr3_aa: CSASAYWTGDYNEQFF